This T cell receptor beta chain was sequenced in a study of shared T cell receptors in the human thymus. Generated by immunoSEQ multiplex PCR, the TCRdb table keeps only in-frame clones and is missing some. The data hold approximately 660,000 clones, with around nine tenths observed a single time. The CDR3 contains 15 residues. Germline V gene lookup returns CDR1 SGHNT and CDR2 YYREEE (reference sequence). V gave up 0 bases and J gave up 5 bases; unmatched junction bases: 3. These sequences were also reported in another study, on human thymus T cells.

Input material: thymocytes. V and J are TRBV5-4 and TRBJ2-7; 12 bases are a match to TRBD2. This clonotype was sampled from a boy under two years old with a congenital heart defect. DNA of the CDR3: TGTGCCAGCAGCTTGGGACTAGCGGGAGAGAACGAGCAGTACTTC. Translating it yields CASSLGLAGENEQYF.